This T cell receptor (beta chain) was sequenced during a study of PD-1 blockade in classical Hodgkin lymphoma (dated by TCRdb to about 2020). Looking at the study overall: Nivolumab dosing was 3 mg/kg intravenously every 2 weeks, continuing until either disease progression or unacceptable toxicity. A peripheral blood immune signature of response to PD-1 blockade in classical Hodgkin lymphoma was defined using TCR beta sequencing and CyTOF. Results the study describes overall, beyond this receptor: Baseline diversity similar to that of newly diagnosed patients was observed in trial patients achieving complete response, whereas significantly lower diversity was observed in partial responders and progressors. Newly diagnosed patients were reported to have lower baseline TCR diversity than healthy donors, and relapsed/refractory patients were reported to have lower baseline TCR diversity still. CD4+ but not CD8+ TCR diversity rose significantly by C4D1 (p=0.0027 vs p=0.16), most apparent in complete responders (p=0.02). Lower diversity was seen in patients whose nivolumab began less than 1 year after ASCT, and these patients were left out of later analyses so that immune reconstitution would not confound the results. The study covered only a single clinical trial cohort, and the causes of the repertoire differences, possibly disease activity or prior therapy, were still not defined.

The V end loses 5 bases and the J end loses 0 bases, and a stretch of 11 bases separates them. Inclusive of the bounding cysteine and phenylalanine, the CDR3 is 14 residues long. The sequence is cut down to CDR3 DNA, 42 bases in frame from base 1. The germline V gene (reference sequence) gives CDR1 as SEHNR and CDR2 as FQNEAQ. In its sample, this clone was seen a few times. The antigen this receptor binds is unknown. Base qualities are missing; no much larger clone stands one base away. The Qiagen DNeasy kit was used to extract genomic DNA both from unsorted PBMCs and from the negatively selected CD4+ and CD8+ fractions. TCR beta CDR3 regions were subjected to amplification by immunoSEQ multiplex PCR with primers that anneal to V and J segments. A synthetic immune receptor repertoire was used to minimize amplification bias, and remaining bias was computationally removed after sequencing. As for the original processing: Repertoire diversity was quantified as the Shannon entropy index using custom Python scripts. The unsorted, CD4+ and CD8+ repertoires were each analyzed separately, with the exception of combined analyses, where CD4+ and CD8+ sequences were merged in silico. A clone counted as expanded when the clone's frequency after treatment rose at least 2-fold relative to C1D1, and clones undetected at baseline were given a pseudocount of 0.5. Singleton clones were defined as clones with 0 or 1 copy at C1D1, and non-singleton clones were defined as clones with 2 or more copies. By matching protein sequences in sorted samples from the same patient, clones expanded in unsorted samples were annotated as CD4+, CD8+ or unknown. Diversity changes from C1D1 to C4D1 were tested in paired samples using Wilcoxon tests. TCRdb carries this immuneACCESS record with in-frame sequences only. Its versions omit some clonotypes, under half of them owing to an unresolved V gene in the studies checked, with the rest unexplained. The DNA was the basis for D and trimming; V, J and clone size are from that table. This sample has 3,500 to 4,000 clones in its table, and 65% to 70% of those were observed once. The ten largest clonotypes hold 45% to 50% of the sample.

Taken with the paper, the label for time point translates to: cycle 4 day 1 (C4D1), after less than 7 weeks of nivolumab. Every trial patient had relapsed after autologous stem cell transplantation, and cohorts A, B and C differed in prior brentuximab vedotin exposure. The trial cohort was composed of about 58 patients with relapsed/refractory classical Hodgkin lymphoma, for whom complete response, partial response or progressive disease was recorded as best overall response. In the multi-cohort phase II CheckMate 205 trial, trial patients received single-agent nivolumab. An independent review committee assessed best overall response using the 2007 International Working Group response criteria. Trial PBMCs were collected immediately before nivolumab initiation (C1D1) and during therapy at cycle 2 day 1 and cycle 4 day 1. Peripheral blood was collected in 8 mL Vacutainer Cell Preparation Tubes, from which PBMCs were isolated by centrifugation and then cryopreserved.

The chain joins TRBV7-9 to TRBJ2-7, with the D gene tentatively TRBD1 or TRBD2, based on 6 matching bases in each. The sequences come from peripheral blood mononuclear cells (PBMCs), collected before the fourth cycle of nivolumab. This TCR was recovered from a human donor with classical Hodgkin lymphoma. The DNA reads TGTGCCAGCAGCCGAGGGGGGAACTCCTACGAGCAGTACTTC. Translated, this is CASSRGGNSYEQYF.